This T cell receptor (beta chain) was documented in a study of CD8 T cells in Susac syndrome. The RNA input was about 0.45 to 1 ug, and it was reverse transcribed with random hexamers. Using its own MiXCR run on the immunoSEQ multiplex PCR reads, TCRdb lists one record per CDR3 protein. The repertoire holds roughly 190,000 distinct CDR3 sequences, with 85% to 95% as singletons. The germline V gene encodes CDR1 LNHNV and CDR2 YYDKDF (reference sequence). The CDR3 has 15 residues. Worth noting for this clonotype: At one end, the junction sequence differs from germline, possibly due to a read error.

The receptor was isolated from a human donor in good health. This chain links TRBV15 with TRBJ2-1; no firm D call. Sequenced input: CD4+ T cells from PBMCs. CDR3 loop: CVTSRDRGRYNEQFF. CDR3 bases: TGTGTCACCAGCAGAGATCGAGGACGTTACAATGAGCAGTTCTTC.